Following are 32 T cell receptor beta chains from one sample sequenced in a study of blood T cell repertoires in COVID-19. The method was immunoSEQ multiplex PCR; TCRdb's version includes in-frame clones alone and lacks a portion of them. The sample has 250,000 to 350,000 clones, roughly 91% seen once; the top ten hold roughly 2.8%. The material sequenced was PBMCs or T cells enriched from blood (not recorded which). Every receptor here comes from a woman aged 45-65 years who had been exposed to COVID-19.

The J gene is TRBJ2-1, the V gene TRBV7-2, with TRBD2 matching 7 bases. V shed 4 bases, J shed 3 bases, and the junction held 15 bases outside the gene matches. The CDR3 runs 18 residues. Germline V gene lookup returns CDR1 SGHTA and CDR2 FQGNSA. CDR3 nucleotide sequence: TGTGCCAGCAGCTCCTCATATACCACTACGGGGGGCTACAATGAGCAGTTCTTC. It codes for CASSSSYTTTGGYNEQFF. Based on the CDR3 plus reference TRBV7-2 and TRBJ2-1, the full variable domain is GAGVSQSPSNKVTEKGKDVELRCDPISGHTALYWYRQSLGQGLEFLIYFQGNSAPDKSGLPSDRFSAERTGGSVSTLTIQRTQQEDSAVYLCASSSSYTTTGGYNEQFFGPGTRLTVL.

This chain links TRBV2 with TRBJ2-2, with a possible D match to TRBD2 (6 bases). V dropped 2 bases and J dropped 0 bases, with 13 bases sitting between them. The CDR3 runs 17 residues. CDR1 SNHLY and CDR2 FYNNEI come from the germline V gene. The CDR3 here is CASSEIGGEANTGELFF. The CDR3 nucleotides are TGTGCCAGCAGTGAAATAGGCGGGGAAGCGAACACCGGGGAGCTGTTTTTT.

The CDR3 region has the DNA TGTGCCAGCAGCCAATATAAAGGGACAGACGAAAAGAACACTGAAGCTTTCTTT. Translating it yields CASSQYKGTDEKNTEAFF. The V and J genes are TRBV4-2 and TRBJ1-1; TRBD1 matches at 7 bases. The V gene end was trimmed by 2 bases and the J gene end by 1 base; junction bases not matched to a gene: 13. This CDR3 contains 18 residues. Germline CDR1 LGHNA, CDR2 YNFKEQ.

CDR3 sequence reads: CASSPSGQGETQYF. In DNA form, the CDR3 reads TGTGCCAGCAGCCCCTCCGGACAGGGGGAAACCCAGTACTTC. The rearrangement uses TRBV28 and TRBJ2-5, with 10 nucleotides matching TRBD1. The CDR3 consists of 14 residues. Germline V lookup: CDR1 MDHEN, CDR2 SYDVKM. After removal of 6 bases from V and 8 bases from J, the junction contained 9 bases not matched to a gene.

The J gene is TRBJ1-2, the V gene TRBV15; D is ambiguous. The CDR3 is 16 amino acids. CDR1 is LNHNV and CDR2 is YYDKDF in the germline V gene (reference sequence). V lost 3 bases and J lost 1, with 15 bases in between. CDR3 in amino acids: CATSSIVWAGNYGYTF. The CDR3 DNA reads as TGTGCCACCAGCAGTATTGTTTGGGCGGGTAACTATGGCTACACCTTC. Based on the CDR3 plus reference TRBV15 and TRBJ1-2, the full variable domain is DAMVIQNPRYQVTQFGKPVTLSCSQTLNHNVMYWYQQKSSQAPKLLFHYYDKDFNNEADTPDNFQSRRPNTSFCFLDIRSPGLGDTAMYLCATSSIVWAGNYGYTFGSGTRLTVV.

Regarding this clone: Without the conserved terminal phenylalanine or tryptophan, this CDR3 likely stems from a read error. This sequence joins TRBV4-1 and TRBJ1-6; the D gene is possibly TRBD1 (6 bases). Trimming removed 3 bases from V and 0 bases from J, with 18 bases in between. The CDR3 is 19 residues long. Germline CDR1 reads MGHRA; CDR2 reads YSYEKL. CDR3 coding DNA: TGCGCCAGCAGCCAGAAGGGGGTCGGGAAAGGCTCCTATAATTCACCCCTCCACTCT. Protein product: CASSQKGVGKGSYNSPLHS.

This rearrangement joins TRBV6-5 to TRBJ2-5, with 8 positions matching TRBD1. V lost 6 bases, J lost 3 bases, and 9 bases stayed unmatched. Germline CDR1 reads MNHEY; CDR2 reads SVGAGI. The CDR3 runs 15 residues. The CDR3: CASRGPQGAKETQYF. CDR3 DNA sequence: TGTGCCAGCAGGGGACCTCAGGGGGCTAAAGAGACCCAGTACTTC.

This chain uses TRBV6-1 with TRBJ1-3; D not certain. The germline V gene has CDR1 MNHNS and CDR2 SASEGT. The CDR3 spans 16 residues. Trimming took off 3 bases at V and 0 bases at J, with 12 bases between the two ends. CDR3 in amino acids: CASSDEIRFSGNTIYF. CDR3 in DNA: TGTGCCAGCAGTGACGAGATCAGGTTCTCTGGAAACACCATATATTTT.

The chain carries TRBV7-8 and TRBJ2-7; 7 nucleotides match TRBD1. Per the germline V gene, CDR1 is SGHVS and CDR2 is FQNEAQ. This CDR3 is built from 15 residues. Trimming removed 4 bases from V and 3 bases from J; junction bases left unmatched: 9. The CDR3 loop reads CASSSRQGLGYEQYF. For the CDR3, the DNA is TGTGCCAGCAGCTCGCGACAGGGTTTGGGCTACGAGCAGTACTTC.

The CDR3 DNA reads TGTGCCAGCAGCGCGACCGGGACAGGGAATAATTCACCCCTCCACTTT. Residues: CASSATGTGNNSPLHF. V gene TRBV7-9 combines with J gene TRBJ1-6, with 9 bases aligning to TRBD1. Germline CDR1 reads SEHNR; CDR2 reads FQNEAQ (reference sequence). CDR3 length: 16 residues. The V and J ends lost 5 bases and 5 bases, in that order; junction bases with no gene match: 7.

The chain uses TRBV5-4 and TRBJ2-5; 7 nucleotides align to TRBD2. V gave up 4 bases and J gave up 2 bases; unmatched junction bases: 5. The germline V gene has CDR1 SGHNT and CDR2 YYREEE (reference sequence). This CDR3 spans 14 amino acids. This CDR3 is CASSGGGRQETQYF. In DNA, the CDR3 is TGTGCCAGCAGCGGCGGGGGACGACAAGAGACCCAGTACTTC.

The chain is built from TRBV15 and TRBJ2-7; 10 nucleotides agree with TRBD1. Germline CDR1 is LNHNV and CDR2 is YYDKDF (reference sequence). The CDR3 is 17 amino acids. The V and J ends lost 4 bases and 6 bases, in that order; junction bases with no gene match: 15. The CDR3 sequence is CATSIGWDRGVWGEQYF. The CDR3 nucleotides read TGTGCCACCAGCATAGGATGGGACAGGGGTGTTTGGGGCGAGCAGTACTTC.

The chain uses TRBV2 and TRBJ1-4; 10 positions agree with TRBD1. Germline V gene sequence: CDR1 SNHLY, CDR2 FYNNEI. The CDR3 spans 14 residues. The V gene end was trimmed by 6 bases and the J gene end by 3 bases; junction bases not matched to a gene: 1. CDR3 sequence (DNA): TGTGCCAGCAGGGACAGGGGGTCTAATGAAAAACTGTTTTTT. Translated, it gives CASRDRGSNEKLFF.

In nucleotides, the CDR3 is TGTGCCTGGAGCCCCCCAGGGATCACTGAAGCTTTCTTT. Amino acid sequence: CAWSPPGITEAFF. This rearrangement joins TRBV30 to TRBJ1-1; the D gene is possibly TRBD1 (5 bases). The CDR3 is 13 residues long. CDR1 is GTSNPN and CDR2 is SVGIG in the germline V gene (reference sequence). V lost 3 bases and J 4 bases, leaving 12 bases between the germline ends. Complete variable domain (other parts from reference TRBV30 and TRBJ1-1): SQTIHQWPATLVQPVGSPLSLECTVEGTSNPNLYWYRQAAGRGLQLLFYSVGIGQISSEVPQNLSASRPQDRQFILSSKKLLLSDSGFYLCAWSPPGITEAFFGQGTRLTVV.

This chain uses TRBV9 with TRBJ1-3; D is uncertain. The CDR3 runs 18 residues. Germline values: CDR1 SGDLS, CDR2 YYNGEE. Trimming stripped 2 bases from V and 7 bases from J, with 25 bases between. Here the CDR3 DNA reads TGTGCCAGCAGCGTGGGTTCCGGAGATTCGGCCTTTTCGAACACCATATATTTT. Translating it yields CASSVGSGDSAFSNTIYF.

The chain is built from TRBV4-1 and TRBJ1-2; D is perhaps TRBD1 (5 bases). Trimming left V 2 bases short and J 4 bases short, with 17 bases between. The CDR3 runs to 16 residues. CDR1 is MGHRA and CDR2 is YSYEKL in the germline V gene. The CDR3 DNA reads TGCGCCAGCAGCCAATCCGACAGCGCCCGCTTCTATGGCTACACCTTC. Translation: CASSQSDSARFYGYTF.

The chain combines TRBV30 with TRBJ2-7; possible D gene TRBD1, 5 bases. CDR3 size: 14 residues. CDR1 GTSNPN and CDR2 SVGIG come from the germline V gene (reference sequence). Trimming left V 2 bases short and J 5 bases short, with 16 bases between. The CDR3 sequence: CAWSRTQGVNEQYF. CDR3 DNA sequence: TGTGCCTGGAGTAGGACCCAAGGGGTTAACGAGCAGTACTTC.

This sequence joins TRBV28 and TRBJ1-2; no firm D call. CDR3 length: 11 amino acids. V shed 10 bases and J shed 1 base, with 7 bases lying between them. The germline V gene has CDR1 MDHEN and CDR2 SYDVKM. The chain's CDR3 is CATRDNYGYTF. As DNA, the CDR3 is TGTGCCACGCGGGATAACTATGGCTACACCTTC.

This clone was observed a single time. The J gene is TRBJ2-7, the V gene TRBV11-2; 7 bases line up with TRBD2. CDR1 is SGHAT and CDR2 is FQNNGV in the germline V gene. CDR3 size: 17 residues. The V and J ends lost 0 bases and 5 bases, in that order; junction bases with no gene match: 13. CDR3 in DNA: TGTGCCAGCAGCTTAGATAACATAGGGCTAGCGGTTGACGAGCAGTACTTC. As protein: CASSLDNIGLAVDEQYF.

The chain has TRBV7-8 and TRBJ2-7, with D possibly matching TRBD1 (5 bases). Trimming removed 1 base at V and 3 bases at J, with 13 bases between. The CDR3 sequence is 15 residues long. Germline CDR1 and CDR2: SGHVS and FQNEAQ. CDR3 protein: CASSLVQAENYEQYF. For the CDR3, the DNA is TGTGCCAGCAGCTTAGTACAGGCGGAAAACTACGAGCAGTACTTC.

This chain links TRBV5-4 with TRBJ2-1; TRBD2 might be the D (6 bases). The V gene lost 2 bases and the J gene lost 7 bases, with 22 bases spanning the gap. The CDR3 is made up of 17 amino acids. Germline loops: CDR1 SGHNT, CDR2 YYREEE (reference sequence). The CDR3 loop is CASSFWSGRPGGNEQFF. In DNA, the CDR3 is TGTGCCAGCAGCTTTTGGTCGGGAAGGCCTGGGGGGAATGAGCAGTTCTTC.

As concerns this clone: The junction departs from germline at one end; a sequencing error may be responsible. The CDR3 reads CASSLATGGVDEQFF. The CDR3 bases are TGTGCTAGCAGCTTAGCGACGGGGGGCGTTGATGAGCAGTTCTTC. V and J are TRBV7-7 and TRBJ2-1, with D possibly TRBD2 on 7 matching bases. The germline CDR1 and CDR2 sequences are SSHAT and FNYEAQ (reference sequence). The CDR3 runs to 15 residues.

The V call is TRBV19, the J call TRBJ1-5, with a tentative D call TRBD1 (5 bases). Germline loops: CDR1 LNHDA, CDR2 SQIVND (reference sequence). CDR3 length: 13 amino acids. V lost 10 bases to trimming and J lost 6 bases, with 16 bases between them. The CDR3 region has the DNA TGTGCCACCGGGGGGATTAAGAGTCAGCCCCAGCATTTT. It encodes CATGGIKSQPQHF.

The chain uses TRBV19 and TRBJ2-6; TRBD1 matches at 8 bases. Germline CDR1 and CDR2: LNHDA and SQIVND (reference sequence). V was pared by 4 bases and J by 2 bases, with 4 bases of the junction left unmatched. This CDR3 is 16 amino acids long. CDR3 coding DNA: TGTGCCAGTAGTAGGGCACAGGGGGCTGGGGCCAACGTCCTGACTTTC. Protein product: CASSRAQGAGANVLTF.

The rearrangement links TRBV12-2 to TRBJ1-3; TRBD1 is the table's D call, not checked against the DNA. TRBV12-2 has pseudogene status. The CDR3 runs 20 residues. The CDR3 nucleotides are TGTGCAAGTCGCTTATATGGGACAGGGGGCGAATATTTTATAGATAACACCATATATTTT. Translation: CASRLYGTGGEYFIDNTIYF.

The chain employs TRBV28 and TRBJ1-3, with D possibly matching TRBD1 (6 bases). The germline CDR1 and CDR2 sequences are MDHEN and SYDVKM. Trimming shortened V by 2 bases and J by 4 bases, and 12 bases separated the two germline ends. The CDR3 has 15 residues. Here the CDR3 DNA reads TGTGCCAGCAGTTTAACAGGGATTATCGGAAACACCATATATTTT. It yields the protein CASSLTGIIGNTIYF.

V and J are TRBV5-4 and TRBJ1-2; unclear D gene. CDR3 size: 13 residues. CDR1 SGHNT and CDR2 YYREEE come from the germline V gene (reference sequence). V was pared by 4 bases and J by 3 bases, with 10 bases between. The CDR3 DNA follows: TGTGCCAGCAGCGGCGGAGGAGACTATGGCTACACCTTC. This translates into CASSGGGDYGYTF.

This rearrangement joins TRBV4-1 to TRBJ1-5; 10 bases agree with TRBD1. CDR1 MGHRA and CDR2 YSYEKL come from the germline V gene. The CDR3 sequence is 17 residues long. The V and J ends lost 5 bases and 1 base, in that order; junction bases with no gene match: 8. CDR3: CASSDRGTGESNQPQHF. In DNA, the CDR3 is TGCGCCAGCAGCGATCGGGGGACAGGGGAGAGCAATCAGCCCCAGCATTTT.

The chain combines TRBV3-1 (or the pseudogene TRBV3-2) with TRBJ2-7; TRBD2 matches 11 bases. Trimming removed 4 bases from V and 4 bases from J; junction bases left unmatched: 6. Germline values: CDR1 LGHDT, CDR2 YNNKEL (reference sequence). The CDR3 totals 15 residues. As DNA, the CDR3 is TGTGCCAGCAGCCCTAGCGGGGGGAACGGTTACGAGCAGTACTTC. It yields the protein CASSPSGGNGYEQYF.

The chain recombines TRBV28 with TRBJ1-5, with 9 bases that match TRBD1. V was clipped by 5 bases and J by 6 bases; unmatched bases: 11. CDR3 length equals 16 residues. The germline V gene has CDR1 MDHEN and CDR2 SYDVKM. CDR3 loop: CASSPSDRGFGQPQHF. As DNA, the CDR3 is TGTGCCAGCAGTCCGTCAGACAGGGGGTTCGGTCAGCCCCAGCATTTT.

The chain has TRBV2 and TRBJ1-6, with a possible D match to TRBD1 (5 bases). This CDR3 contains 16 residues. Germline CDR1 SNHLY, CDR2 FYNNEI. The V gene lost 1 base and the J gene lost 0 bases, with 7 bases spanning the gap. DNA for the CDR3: TGTGCCAGCAGTGAAGGACAGAGCTCCTATAATTCACCCCTCCACTTT. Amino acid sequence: CASSEGQSSYNSPLHF.

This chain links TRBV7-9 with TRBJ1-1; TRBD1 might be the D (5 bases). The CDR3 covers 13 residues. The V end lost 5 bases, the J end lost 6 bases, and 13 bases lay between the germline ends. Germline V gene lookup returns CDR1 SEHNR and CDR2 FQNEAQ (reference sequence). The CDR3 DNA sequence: TGTGCCAGCAGCCGTCAGGGATTTCCTGAAGCTTTCTTT. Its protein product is CASSRQGFPEAFF.